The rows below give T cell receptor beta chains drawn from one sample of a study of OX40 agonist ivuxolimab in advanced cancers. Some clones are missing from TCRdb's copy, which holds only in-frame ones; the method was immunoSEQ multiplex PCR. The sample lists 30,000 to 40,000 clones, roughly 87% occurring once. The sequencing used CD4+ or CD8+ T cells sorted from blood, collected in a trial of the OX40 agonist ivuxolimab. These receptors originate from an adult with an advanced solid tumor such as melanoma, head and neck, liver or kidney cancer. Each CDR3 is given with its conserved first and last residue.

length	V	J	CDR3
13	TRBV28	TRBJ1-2	CASRPQGSYGYTF
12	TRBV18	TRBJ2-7	CASSPYKDEQYF
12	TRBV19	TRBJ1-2	CASRARIYGYTF
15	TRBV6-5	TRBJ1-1	CASSPGGWAGTEAFF
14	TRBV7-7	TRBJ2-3	CASSHNRGVDTQYF
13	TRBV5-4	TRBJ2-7	CASGTGEMDEQYF
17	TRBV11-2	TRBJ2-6	CASSLTSGKVGANVLTF
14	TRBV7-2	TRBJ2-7	CASSFLSTGSEQYF
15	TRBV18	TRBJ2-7	CASSPGTGTIGEQYF
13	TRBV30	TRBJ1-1	CAWSVTGYTEAFF
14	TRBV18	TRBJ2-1	CASSPGLADNEQFF
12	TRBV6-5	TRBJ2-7	CASSRDADEQYF
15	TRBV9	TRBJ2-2	CASSVEGVFTGELFF
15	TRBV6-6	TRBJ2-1	CASSYGKSSYNEQFF
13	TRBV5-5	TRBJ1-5	CASSLIGVGPQHF
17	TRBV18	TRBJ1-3	CASSPPTGAISGNTIYF
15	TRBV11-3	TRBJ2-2	CASSFRAGDLRELFF
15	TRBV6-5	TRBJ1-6	CASSSGSSYNSPLHF
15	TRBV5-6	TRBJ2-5	CASSFRRAWEETQYF
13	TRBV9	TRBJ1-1	CASSALAGTEAFF
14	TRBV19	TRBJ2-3	CASSWEGSTDTQYF
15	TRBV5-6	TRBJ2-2	CASSSLAGNTGELFF
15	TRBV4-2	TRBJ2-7	CASRSVGLAGEEQYF
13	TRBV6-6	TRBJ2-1	CASSQYSQGEQFF
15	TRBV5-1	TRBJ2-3	CASSLVSPSTDTQYF
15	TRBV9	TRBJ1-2	CASSALTKGGGGYTF
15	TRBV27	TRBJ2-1	CASSRGTSGYNEQFF
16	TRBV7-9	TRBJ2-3	CASSSVTGASTDTQYF
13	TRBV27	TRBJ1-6	CASRLHRGSPLHF
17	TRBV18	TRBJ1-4	CASSPSRSPFSQGKLFF
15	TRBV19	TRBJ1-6	CASSSTGGVGSPLHF